This TCR beta chain was captured by sequencing in a study of low-dose radiotherapy and immunotherapy resistance in tumors (dated by TCRdb to between 2021 and 2023). With regard to the full study: In Cohort 1, each fraction delivered 0.5 Gy every 2 weeks, and the prescribed total PTV dose was 6.5 Gy. For Cohort 2, the dose was 1 Gy per fraction given every two weeks, adding up to 13 Gy in total across 26 weeks. Nivolumab was administered intravenously as a 240 mg flat dose every two weeks, and ipilimumab was administered intravenously at 1 mg/kg every six weeks. Intravenous cyclophosphamide at 200 mg/m2 was administered every two weeks, one day ahead of each radiation and immunotherapy administration. Patients took aspirin 300 mg orally once daily for four cycles, starting on cycle 1 day 1. No randomization into treatment groups was done for the people taking part in the trial. Eight patients were included in the translational analysis, namely three from the first dose cohort plus the first five from the second dose cohort.

V lost 6 bases and J lost 5 bases; the stretch between them is 14 bases long. The CDR3 starts with the cysteine, ends with the phenylalanine, and has 13 residues. The retained sequence is limited to the CDR3, 39 bases, with the frame set at the first base. Reading the germline V gene gives CDR1 ENHRY and CDR2 SYGVKD. As to this clonotype: Its recognized antigen is unknown. Base qualities are not recorded, but no much larger clone differs from it by a single base.

The time point label, read with the paper, signifies: after trial treatment. The meaning of the sample's treatment or condition label: LDRT plus nivolumab, ipilimumab, low-dose cyclophosphamide and aspirin (RACIN trial). The donors came from RACIN, which was a single-arm phase I dose-escalation trial that paired nivolumab and ipilimumab with aspirin, low-dose cyclophosphamide and low-dose radiotherapy. Patients with advanced, TIL-negative solid tumors were considered eligible. Superscript III and a set of TRAV- and TRBV-specific primers were used to synthesize first-strand cDNA, so that both TCRalpha and TCRbeta chains were covered. TCRs were amplified for around 20 PCR cycles with Phusion, using a constant-region primer paired with the adapter attached to the V primers. Amplification of the isolated mRNA was done with the MessageAmp II aRNA Amplification Kit, which involved a roughly 17-hour in vitro transcription at 37 degrees C. The Dynabeads mRNA DIRECT Purification Kit was used to isolate mRNA for TCR sequencing. Indexed Illumina adapters were added in a second Phusion PCR of around 23 cycles, and the PCR products were purified with AMPure XP beads. An Illumina MiniSeq instrument was used to deep-sequence the TCRalpha and TCRbeta libraries. For the original study's pipeline: Custom Perl scripts were used to pool TCR sequences that encoded the same protein, to remove out-of-frame sequences, and to calculate the abundance of each clonotype. TCR sequences supported by only a single read were excluded from analysis. The metrics used to describe the repertoires included Shannon entropy, Gini index, clonality, richness, and the frequency of TCRs shared between repertoires. TCRdb reprocessed the public reads (quality trimming at Q25 with fastp, clone calling with MiXCR) and kept in-frame beta chains. Duplicate CDR3 protein sequences are folded into a single record with the most common DNA and genes. TCRdb's processing, not the study's, gives the V and J calls here. Recorded for this sample are some 40,000 distinct CDR3 sequences; roughly 20% of them occurred a single time. The top ten clones comprise 9.2% of the sample.

The sequenced sample was PBMCs, obtained after low-dose radiotherapy plus immunotherapy. The chain couples TRBV10-3 to TRBJ2-7; the D segment could be TRBD1, given 6 matching bases. This sequence was found in a female donor with ovarian cancer. The DNA sequence reads TGTGCCATCAGCAGCCGGGACACCAACGAGCAGTACTTC. Translation gives CAISSRDTNEQYF.